This TCR beta chain was sequenced for a study of cytomegalovirus exposure and HLA in healthy donors. Overall study context: A preliminary data release comprised tens of millions of unique TCRs obtained from HLA-typed donors. General study points: HLA restriction was apparent for most CMV-associated TCR beta chains in a later analysis.

On this clone itself: Its antigen is undetermined.

Vbeta (60) and Jbeta (13) primers were used in the PCR. Methods used by the authors: In a later analysis, roughly 10 million of approximately 86 million unique beta chains occurred in at least two donors. Repertoires were generated with immunoSEQ multiplex PCR, while TCRdb's copy carries only in-frame clones and drops some. The V and J calls and clone size were taken over from that table, and D and trimming were inferred from the DNA. The data contain some 150,000 clones, roughly four fifths of them singletons. Germline V gene data show CDR1 as SNHLY and CDR2 as FYNNEI. Trimming cost V 7 bases and J 0 bases, with 10 bases left between them. The CDR3 runs to 13 residues.

The receptor comes from a man aged 50-60 years in good health and CMV-seropositive. The chain employs TRBV2 and TRBJ2-7; D possibly corresponds to TRBD2 (5 bases). Sequenced: PBMCs. The CDR3 DNA sequence: TGTGCCAGCAAGCCGGGGATCTCCTACGAGCAGTACTTC. Its protein is CASKPGISYEQYF.